This TCR beta chain was recovered during a study of blood T cell repertoires in COVID-19. Clones were sequenced by immunoSEQ multiplex PCR, and TCRdb holds only the in-frame ones, with some missing. The sample comprises some 530,000 clones, 75% to 90% of which are singletons, and 3.2% rests with the top ten. The germline V gene encodes CDR1 SGHRS and CDR2 YFSETQ. This CDR3 has 17 amino acids. V trimming: 1 base; J trimming: 5 bases; junction bases outside the gene matches: 12. The V gene is TRBV5-1, the J gene TRBJ1-1; TRBD1 matches 9 bases. The receptor was isolated from a human donor in a cohort sampled during active COVID-19. The sequenced material came from peripheral blood. CDR3 loop: CASSLHRDREGRTEAFF. CDR3 DNA sequence: TGCGCCAGCAGCTTGCACCGGGACAGGGAGGGACGAACTGAAGCTTTCTTT.